These T cell receptor beta chains were read from a single sample in a study of T cell responses to AZD1222 COVID-19 vaccine. Here immunoSEQ multiplex PCR was the method, and the copy in TCRdb shows in-frame clones only, minus some. This table has some 140,000 clones, about 87% appearing once. The sequencing used peripheral blood, collected on day 0 of AZD1222 vaccination. Receptors originate from an adult in good health. Each CDR3 is given with its conserved first and last residue. A D gene is named only where the DNA matches it firmly. The listing skips clone size in some rows; elsewhere it reads once, few, many or a size class.

CASSLGLAGTSVTQYF TGTGCCAGCAGCTTAGGGCTGGCGGGGACTAGCGTTACGCAGTATTTT . TRBV7-2 TRBD2 TRBJ2-3
CASRTGGSGNTIYF TGTGCCAGCAGGACGGGGGGATCAGGAAACACCATATATTTT . TRBV2 . TRBJ1-3
CASSGWDGNYEQYF TGTGCCAGCAGCGGGTGGGACGGAAACTACGAGCAGTACTTC . TRBV7-6 . TRBJ2-7
CASSFTGGSSYTF TGTGCCAGCAGTTTTACAGGGGGGTCGAGCTACACCTTC . TRBV7-2 TRBD1 TRBJ1-2
CASSLDGSTDTQYF TGTGCCAGCAGCTTAGACGGGAGCACAGATACGCAGTATTTT . TRBV7-2 . TRBJ2-3
CASSLDGVANEKLFF TGCGCCAGCAGCTTGGATGGGGTGGCTAATGAAAAACTGTTTTTT . TRBV5-1 . TRBJ1-4
CAISDGASRVMNTEAFF TGTGCCATCAGTGACGGAGCGAGTAGGGTAATGAACACTGAAGCTTTCTTT . TRBV10-3 . TRBJ1-1
CATSFGSTNTGELFF TGTGCCACCAGTTTTGGCAGCACAAACACCGGGGAGCTGTTTTTT once TRBV24-1 . TRBJ2-2
CASLRQGTNTIYF TGTGCCAGCCTTCGACAGGGCACAAACACCATATATTTT . TRBV19 TRBD1 TRBJ1-3
CASSQNTGWNTEAFF TGCGCCAGCAGCCAAAATACGGGGTGGAACACTGAAGCTTTCTTT . TRBV4-1 . TRBJ1-1